This T cell receptor (beta chain) is from a study of TIL therapy for anti-PD-1-resistant metastatic lung cancer. Whole-study context: Tumors had a median PD-L1 proportion score of approximately 5.5%. Study observations and caveats: The cohort had more treatment-naive, never-smoker and oncogene-addicted patients than typical. Many TIL product clones were absent from baseline tumor, suggesting clonal contraction.

The CDR3 extends over 14 amino acids. Germline CDR1 SGHRS, CDR2 YFSETQ. V shed 2 bases and J shed 5 bases, with 14 bases lying between them. The immunoSEQ assay was v3. The table came from immunoSEQ multiplex PCR; TCRdb's copy has only in-frame clones and leaves some out. The sample lists tens of thousands of clones, about two thirds occurring once. Remarks on this clone: Its specificity is unknown.

Time point of the sample: pre-treatment sample, taken before nivolumab and TIL therapy. The tumor samples were excised metastases, mostly pleural nodules or supraclavicular lymph nodes. This sample comprised tumor tissue, obtained at baseline. This TCR derives from a person between 30 and 79 years old with non-small cell lung cancer. This chain connects TRBV5-1 to TRBJ2-7, with D possibly matching TRBD1 (7 bases). The CDR3 region is CASSLGGGGNEQYF. The CDR3 region has the DNA TGCGCCAGCAGCTTAGGAGGGGGCGGGAACGAGCAGTACTTC.